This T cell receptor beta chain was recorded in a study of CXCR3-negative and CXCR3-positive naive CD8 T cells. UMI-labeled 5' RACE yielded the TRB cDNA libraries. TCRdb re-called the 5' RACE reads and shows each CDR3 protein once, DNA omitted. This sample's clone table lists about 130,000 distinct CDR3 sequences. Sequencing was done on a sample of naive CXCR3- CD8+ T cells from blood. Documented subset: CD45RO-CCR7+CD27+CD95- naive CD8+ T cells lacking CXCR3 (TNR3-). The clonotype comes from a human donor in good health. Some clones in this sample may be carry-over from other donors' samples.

CDR3 loop: CASSLETGPYEQYF. V usage is TRBV7-9 and J usage is TRBJ2-7; the TRBD1 assignment by TCRdb is unverifiable without DNA. Germline V lookup: CDR1 SEHNR, CDR2 FQNEAQ (reference sequence). CDR3 length: 14 residues.